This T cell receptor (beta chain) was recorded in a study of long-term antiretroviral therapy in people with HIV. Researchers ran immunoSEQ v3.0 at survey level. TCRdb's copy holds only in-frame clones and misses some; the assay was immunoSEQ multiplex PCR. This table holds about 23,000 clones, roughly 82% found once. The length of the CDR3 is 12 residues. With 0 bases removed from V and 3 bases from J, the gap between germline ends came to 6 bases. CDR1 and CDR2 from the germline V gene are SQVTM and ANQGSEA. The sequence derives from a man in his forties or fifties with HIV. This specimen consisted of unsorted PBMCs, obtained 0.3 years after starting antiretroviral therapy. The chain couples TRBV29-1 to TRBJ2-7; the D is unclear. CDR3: CSVEEDNYEQYF. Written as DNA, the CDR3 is TGCAGCGTTGAAGAAGACAACTACGAGCAGTACTTC.